The following is a T cell receptor beta chain sequence with its context. What it recognizes is unknown. The source of the sample is a study of OX40 agonist ivuxolimab in advanced cancers. Study-level findings and limits: Partial responders treated at 0.1-3.0 mg/kg exhibited clonal expansion among the lowest measured.

The length of the CDR3 is 16 residues. Germline V gives CDR1 SGHRS, CDR2 YFSETQ. The V and J ends lost 2 bases and 0 bases respectively, with 11 bases between them. Produced via immunoSEQ multiplex PCR; TCRdb's table is partial and in-frame only. Here the sample spans 45,000 to 65,000 clones, more than 75% being singletons. The chain combines TRBV5-1 with TRBJ2-2; the D gene is possibly TRBD1 (6 bases). The sequencing used CD4+ or CD8+ T cells sorted from blood, collected in a trial of the OX40 agonist ivuxolimab. The clonotype was recovered from an adult with an advanced solid tumor such as melanoma, head and neck, liver or kidney cancer. The CDR3 reads CASSFLTGANTGELFF. In nucleotides, the CDR3 is TGCGCCAGCAGCTTCTTGACAGGAGCGAACACCGGGGAGCTGTTTTTT.